This T cell receptor (beta chain) was sequenced during a study of T cells in Graves' hyperthyroidism and ophthalmopathy. This clonotype has just one count. This CDR3 has 15 residues. Germline CDR1 and CDR2: SGHRS and YFSETQ. With 4 bases removed from V and 5 bases from J, the gap between germline ends came to 15 bases. RNA transcripts gave rise to amplified TCR beta CDR3 regions. The HTBI primer set drove a first-round RT-PCR of the TCR CDR3. TCRdb fed the multiplex PCR reads into MiXCR, producing one record per CDR3 protein. The sample lists some 740,000 distinct CDR3 sequences, about 14% occurring once.

The source of this sequence is a woman aged 18-35 years with Graves' hyperthyroidism. Sequences were obtained from blood. The chain recombines TRBV5-1 with TRBJ2-2; D perhaps matches TRBD2 (5 bases). CDR3 nucleotide sequence: TGCGCCAGCAGCCCGGAGAGGGTCGAAACCGGGGAGCTGTTTTTT. Its translation: CASSPERVETGELFF.